This T cell receptor beta chain was retrieved from a study of OX40 agonist ivuxolimab in advanced cancers. On the study more broadly: Patients were dosed intravenously with ivuxolimab at 0.01 to 10 mg/kg every 2 weeks.

The sample holds a few counts of this clone. Its antigen remains unknown. Trimming took 4 bases from V and 7 from J, leaving 15 bases between them. Germline V gives CDR1 SGHRS, CDR2 YFSETQ. The CDR3 contains 13 residues. Study findings and constraints: CD8+ T cells averaged more expanded clones than CD4+.

Only in-frame clones appear in the TCRdb table, and some are missing; sequencing was by immunoSEQ multiplex PCR. The sample lists tens of thousands of clones; over 75% were seen once. The V and J genes are TRBV5-1 and TRBJ2-7; D unresolved. This specimen consisted of CD4+ or CD8+ T cells sorted from blood, obtained in a trial of the OX40 agonist ivuxolimab. The clonotype comes from an adult with an advanced solid tumor such as melanoma, head and neck, liver or kidney cancer. The CDR3 DNA reads TGCGCCAGCAGCAGTGAATTGCTAGGGGAGCAGTACTTC. Encoded protein: CASSSELLGEQYF.